A single T cell receptor beta chain is shown here with its context. This sample stems from a study of T cells in Graves' hyperthyroidism and ophthalmopathy. The V gene's germline CDR1 is SGHRS and CDR2 YFSETQ. This CDR3 has 14 residues. Trimming cost V 4 bases and J 11 bases, with 20 bases left between them. Amplification of TCR beta CDR3 regions was performed using RNA transcripts as template. Using the HTBI primer set, a first-round RT-PCR was run on the TCR CDR3. MiXCR was run by TCRdb on the multiplex PCR reads, yielding one entry per CDR3 protein. Counted here are approximately 58,000 distinct CDR3 sequences, just under 50% occurring once; the ten biggest clones make up over 10%. Based on clinical symptoms, serum thyroxine and TRAb, thyroid ultrasound and orbital computed tomography, diagnoses were reached.

This receptor was identified in a woman aged 25 to 39 with Graves' ophthalmopathy. The sequenced sample was blood. The chain combines TRBV5-1 with TRBJ2-3; D perhaps matches TRBD2 (5 bases). The chain's CDR3 is CASSTASYYNEQYF. DNA of the CDR3: TGCGCCAGCAGCACCGCTAGCTACTACAATGAGCAGTATTTT.